A single sample gave rise to the 3 T cell receptor beta chains below, sequenced in a study of cytomegalovirus exposure and HLA in healthy donors. PCR employed 60 Vbeta and 13 Jbeta primers. Here immunoSEQ multiplex PCR was the method, and the copy in TCRdb shows in-frame clones only, minus some. The sample yields approximately 100,000 clones, 70% to 80% seen once. Sequencing used PBMCs. These receptors were collected from a man in his fifties in good health and CMV-seropositive.

This clone was found a few times. The chain joins TRBV6-5 to TRBJ1-2; 8 nucleotides agree with TRBD1. V shed 7 bases and J 8 bases; nucleotides not matched to a gene: 6. Per the germline V gene, CDR1 is MNHEY and CDR2 is SVGAGI. This CDR3 comprises 12 residues. CDR3 region: CASKFDRGGYTF. The CDR3 DNA follows: TGTGCCAGCAAATTTGACAGGGGCGGCTACACCTTC.

The rearrangement uses TRBV7-6 and TRBJ2-5; tentatively, D is TRBD1 (5 bases). Germline-derived CDR1 and CDR2 are SGHVS and FNYEAQ. This CDR3 region has 18 residues. V lost 5 bases and J 2 bases, leaving 24 bases between the germline ends. For the CDR3, the DNA is TGTGCCAGCAGCCCGCGACAAGGGGCCCTATTTTTGCAAGAGACCCAGTACTTC. It codes for CASSPRQGALFLQETQYF.

V gene TRBV19 combines with J gene TRBJ1-1; TRBD1 matches 8 bases. Germline CDR1 LNHDA, CDR2 SQIVND (reference sequence). V gave up 5 bases and J gave up 2 bases; unmatched junction bases: 7. The CDR3 spans 15 residues. In nucleotides, the CDR3 is TGTGCCAGTAGTCAATCGGCAGGGGGCAACACTGAAGCTTTCTTT. Translating gives CASSQSAGGNTEAFF.